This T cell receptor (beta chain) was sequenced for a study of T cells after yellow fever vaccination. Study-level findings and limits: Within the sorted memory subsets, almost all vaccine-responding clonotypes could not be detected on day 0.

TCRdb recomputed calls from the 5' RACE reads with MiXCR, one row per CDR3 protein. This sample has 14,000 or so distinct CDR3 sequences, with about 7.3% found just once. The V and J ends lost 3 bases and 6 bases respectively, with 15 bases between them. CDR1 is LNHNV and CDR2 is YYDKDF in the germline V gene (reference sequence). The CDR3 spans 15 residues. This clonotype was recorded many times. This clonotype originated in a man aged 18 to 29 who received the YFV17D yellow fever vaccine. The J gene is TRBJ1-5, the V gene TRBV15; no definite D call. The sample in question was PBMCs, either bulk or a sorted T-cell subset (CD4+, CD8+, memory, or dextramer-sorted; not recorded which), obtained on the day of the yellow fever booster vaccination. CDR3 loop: CATSSPAHQSQPQHF. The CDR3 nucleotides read TGTGCCACCAGCAGCCCCGCACACCAGAGTCAGCCCCAGCATTTT. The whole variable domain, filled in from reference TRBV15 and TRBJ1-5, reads DAMVIQNPRYQVTQFGKPVTLSCSQTLNHNVMYWYQQKSSQAPKLLFHYYDKDFNNEADTPDNFQSRRPNTSFCFLDIRSPGLGDTAMYLCATSSPAHQSQPQHFGDGTRLSIL.